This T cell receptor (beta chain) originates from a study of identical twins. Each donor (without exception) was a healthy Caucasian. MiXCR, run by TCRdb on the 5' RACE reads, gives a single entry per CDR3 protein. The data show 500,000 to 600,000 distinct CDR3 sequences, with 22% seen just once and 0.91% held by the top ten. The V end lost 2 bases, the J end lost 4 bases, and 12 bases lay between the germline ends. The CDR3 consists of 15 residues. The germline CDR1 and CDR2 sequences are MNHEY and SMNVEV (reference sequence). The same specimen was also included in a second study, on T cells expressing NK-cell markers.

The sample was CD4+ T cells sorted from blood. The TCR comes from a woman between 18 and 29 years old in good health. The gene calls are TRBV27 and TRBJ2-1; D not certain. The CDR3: CASSLMARPYNEQFF. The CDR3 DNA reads TGTGCCAGCAGTTTAATGGCTAGACCATACAATGAGCAGTTCTTC.